A single sample is the source of the 30 T cell receptor beta chains below, sequenced in a study of blood T cells in healthy people across ages. Combining a sample-barcoded 5' primer with a J-beta primer mix, a second PCR ran for roughly 7 to 12 cycles. TCRdb re-called the 5' RACE reads through MiXCR, storing one row per CDR3 protein. The sample lists roughly 1.7 million distinct CDR3 sequences, 34% occurring once. What was sequenced was blood. The source of these receptors is a woman younger than 45 in good health.

As for this clonotype: At one end the junction does not follow the germline gene, possibly because of a read error. This rearrangement joins TRBV12-3 or TRBV12-4 to TRBJ2-3; the match to TRBD1 covers 7 bases. The CDR3 is made up of 16 amino acids. CDR3 in DNA: TGTGCCAGCAGGACGACAGGGCTGCTCGGCACAGATACGCGGTATTTT. Translated: CASRTTGLLGTDTRYF.

This chain links TRBV6-5 with TRBJ2-2, with D possibly matching TRBD1 (6 bases). Germline CDR1 and CDR2: MNHEY and SVGAGI. Trimming stripped 8 bases from V and 5 bases from J, with 9 bases between. This CDR3 comprises 12 residues. The CDR3 DNA reads as TGTGCCAGCTACAGGGCAACCGGGGAGCTGTTTTTT. Its translation: CASYRATGELFF.

This clonotype was recorded a few times. The gene calls are TRBV30 and TRBJ2-1; 12 nucleotides agree with TRBD2. The V gene end was trimmed by 3 bases and the J gene end by 4 bases; junction bases not matched to a gene: 7. CDR3 size: 16 residues. CDR1 is GTSNPN, CDR2 SVGIG, per germline (reference sequence). CDR3 in amino acids: CAWSRTSGVGYNEQFF. The CDR3 DNA follows: TGTGCCTGGAGCAGGACTAGCGGGGTCGGGTACAATGAGCAGTTCTTC.

The gene calls are TRBV20-1 and TRBJ1-5; D unclear. The CDR3 loop spans 13 amino acids. Germline V gives CDR1 DFQATT, CDR2 SNEGSKA (reference sequence). Trimming removed 3 bases at V and 1 base at J, with 7 bases between. CDR3 nucleotides: TGCAGTGCTAGTCCGGTGAGCAATCAGCCCCAGCATTTT. Translation gives CSASPVSNQPQHF.

This clonotype has a count of ten or more. The rearrangement links TRBV27 to TRBJ2-5; no firm D call. Trimming stripped 6 bases from V and 7 bases from J, with 6 bases between. The germline V gene encodes CDR1 MNHEY and CDR2 SMNVEV (reference sequence). This CDR3 has 10 residues. The CDR3 nucleotides read TGTGCCAGCAGCCTGGGGACCCAGTACTTC. Translating it yields CASSLGTQYF.

This clonotype has a handful of counts. The chain combines TRBV5-1 with TRBJ2-3; 10 bases are shared with TRBD1. Losses at the gene ends were 4 bases for V and 4 bases for J; bases not matched to a gene: 6. The CDR3 length is 15 residues. The V gene's germline CDR1 is SGHRS and CDR2 YFSETQ. The CDR3 DNA reads as TGCGCCAGCAGCCCGGGACAGGGGATGCCAGATACGCAGTATTTT. Translating it yields CASSPGQGMPDTQYF.

V gene TRBV20-1 combines with J gene TRBJ1-4, with TRBD1 as a possible D gene (6 bases). V was clipped by 7 bases and J by 8 bases, with 14 bases between them. This CDR3 has 12 residues. CDR1 is DFQATT and CDR2 is SNEGSKA in the germline V gene (reference sequence). CDR3 region: CSVRSGDEKLFF. The CDR3 DNA sequence: TGCAGTGTACGGTCAGGGGACGAAAAACTGTTTTTT.

The chain has TRBV2 and TRBJ1-2; D gene uncertain. The V gene's germline CDR1 is SNHLY and CDR2 FYNNEI. Trimming removed 4 bases at V and 1 base at J, with 13 bases between. This CDR3 has 15 amino acids. The CDR3 loop is CASSALRLNNYGYTF. CDR3 nucleotides: TGTGCCAGCAGTGCCCTCCGACTGAATAACTATGGCTACACCTTC.

A word on this clonotype: The conserved phenylalanine or tryptophan is not found at the CDR3 terminus, so this likely reflects a read error. This chain uses TRBV6-4 with TRBJ2-3; TRBD1 agrees at 10 bases. J lost 3 bases, V lost 5 bases, and 2 bases had no gene match. The germline V gene encodes CDR1 MRHNA and CDR2 SNTAGT. CDR3 length: 14 residues. The CDR3 reads CASSRDRGTDTQYS. The CDR3 DNA follows: TGTGCCAGCAGTCGGGACAGGGGAACAGATACGCAGTATTCT.

The chain couples TRBV7-2 to TRBJ1-1, with TRBD1 matching over 9 bases. Germline V gene data show CDR1 as SGHTA and CDR2 as FQGNSA. The CDR3 is 16 residues long. V lost 2 bases to trimming and J lost 4 bases; unmatched junction nucleotides: 8. The CDR3 region has the DNA TGTGCCAGCAGCTTAAGGACAGGGGCTGGGAGCACTGAAGCTTTCTTT. It encodes CASSLRTGAGSTEAFF.

The chain uses TRBV20-1 and TRBJ2-6; no reliable D call. Germline values: CDR1 DFQATT, CDR2 SNEGSKA (reference sequence). CDR3 length equals 11 residues. The V and J ends lost 6 bases and 7 bases respectively, with 7 bases between them. CDR3 in amino acids: CSATGANVLTF. The CDR3 DNA is TGCAGTGCAACCGGTGCCAACGTCCTGACTTTC.

The V call is TRBV19, the J call TRBJ2-7; 16 nucleotides line up with TRBD2. V was clipped by 5 bases and J by 3 bases; unmatched bases: 7. The CDR3 has 17 residues. CDR1 LNHDA and CDR2 SQIVND come from the germline V gene (reference sequence). CDR3 sequence: CASSLSGLAGGYYEQYF. The CDR3 nucleotides read TGTGCCAGTAGTCTCTCGGGACTAGCGGGAGGGTACTACGAGCAGTACTTC.

J is TRBJ2-3 and V is TRBV29-1; D is uncertain. The V and J ends lost 5 bases and 0 bases respectively, with 15 bases between them. The CDR3 covers 15 residues. Per germline, CDR1 SQVTM and CDR2 ANQGSEA. This CDR3 reads CSVIGTFLSTDTQYF. CDR3 in DNA: TGCAGCGTTATCGGCACCTTCCTTAGCACAGATACGCAGTATTTT.

This clonotype was seen many times. This chain uses TRBV15 with TRBJ2-1; D is unclear. Germline V gene sequence: CDR1 LNHNV, CDR2 YYDKDF (reference sequence). There are 16 residues in the CDR3. The V end lost 1 base, the J end lost 4 bases, and 14 bases lay between the germline ends. Here the CDR3 DNA reads TGTGCCACCAGCAGAGGCCCCCTTGAGGCATACAATGAGCAGTTCTTC. This translates into CATSRGPLEAYNEQFF.

CDR3 coding DNA: TGCGCCAGCAGCCAAGATGGCGGGGGGGCCCAGACCCAGTACTTC. Translation gives CASSQDGGGAQTQYF. This chain connects TRBV4-1 to TRBJ2-5; 9 bases are shared with TRBD2. The CDR3 is made up of 15 amino acids. J gave up 6 bases and V 0 bases, and 5 bases lay outside the gene matches. Germline values: CDR1 MGHRA, CDR2 YSYEKL.

The chain carries TRBV6-5 and TRBJ2-3, with a tentative D call TRBD1 (6 bases). The CDR3 runs to 15 residues. V lost 2 bases to trimming and J lost 3 bases, with 12 bases between them. Germline V lookup: CDR1 MNHEY, CDR2 SVGAGI. CDR3 coding DNA: TGTGCCAGCAGTTACAGCCAGGGGTTGACAGATACGCAGTATTTT. Translating it yields CASSYSQGLTDTQYF.

In its sample, this clonotype was seen many times. The chain links TRBV12-3 or TRBV12-4 to TRBJ2-3; no firm D call. The CDR3 length is 16 residues. The V and J ends lost 2 bases and 2 bases respectively, with 14 bases between them. The CDR3 sequence is CASSLTAYLTTDTQYF. DNA of the CDR3: TGTGCCAGCAGTTTAACAGCCTACCTTACCACAGATACGCAGTATTTT.

This chain links TRBV3-1 with TRBJ2-7; D is ambiguous. This CDR3 contains 14 residues. Germline CDR1 LGHDT, CDR2 YNNKEL (reference sequence). V lost 2 bases and J 0 bases, leaving 8 bases between the germline ends. Here the CDR3 reads CASSQIYSSYEQYF. For the CDR3, the DNA is TGTGCCAGCAGCCAAATCTATAGCTCCTACGAGCAGTACTTC.

The chain joins TRBV20-1 to TRBJ2-3; 14 bases align to TRBD2. After removal of 5 bases from V and 5 bases from J, the junction contained 6 bases not matched to a gene. CDR1 is DFQATT, CDR2 SNEGSKA, per germline (reference sequence). This CDR3 region has 15 residues. The CDR3 DNA is TGCAGTGCTGCCCCGACTAGCGGGGGGGTAGATACGCAGTATTTT. It encodes CSAAPTSGGVDTQYF.

This clonotype was found a few times. This sequence joins TRBV11-2 and TRBJ2-1; D possibly corresponds to TRBD2 (6 bases). There are 16 residues in the CDR3. Trimming left V 0 bases short and J 4 bases short, with 13 bases between. CDR1 is SGHAT, CDR2 FQNNGV, per germline. CDR3 in DNA: TGTGCCAGCAGCTTAGACGCTGGCGGGGAGTACAATGAGCAGTTCTTC. This sequence encodes CASSLDAGGEYNEQFF.

The CDR3 bases are TGTGCCAGCAGGAGGGGCGGAGTTAGCACAGATACGCAGTATTTT. Translation: CASRRGGVSTDTQYF. The V and J genes are TRBV3-1 and TRBJ2-3; perhaps D is TRBD1 or TRBD2 (5 bases each). V was trimmed by 6 bases and J by 0 bases, leaving 13 bases between them. This CDR3 region has 15 residues. Per germline, CDR1 LGHDT and CDR2 YNNKEL (reference sequence).

This clonotype was seen a single time. The genes are TRBV20-1 and TRBJ1-5; 7 bases map to TRBD1. V was clipped by 3 bases and J by 1 base; unmatched bases: 6. This CDR3 has 15 amino acids. Germline CDR1 and CDR2: DFQATT and SNEGSKA (reference sequence). This chain's CDR3 is CSARAVTGSNQPQHF. CDR3 sequence (DNA): TGCAGTGCTAGGGCAGTGACAGGGAGCAATCAGCCCCAGCATTTT.

J is TRBJ2-1 and V is TRBV28, with D maybe TRBD1 (5 bases). The CDR3 spans 13 residues. Trimming stripped 6 bases from V and 8 bases from J, with 14 bases between. The germline V gene encodes CDR1 MDHEN and CDR2 SYDVKM. This CDR3 is CASRGPGEHEQFF. The CDR3 DNA reads TGTGCCAGCAGGGGGCCGGGCGAGCATGAGCAGTTCTTC.

This clonotype was seen more than once but under ten times. This chain uses TRBV7-2 with TRBJ1-2; a weak D match, TRBD1 (6 bases). The germline V gene encodes CDR1 SGHTA and CDR2 FQGNSA. This CDR3 has 16 amino acids. V lost 7 bases to trimming and J lost 6 bases, with 24 bases between them. The CDR3 region has the DNA TGTGCCAGCACCATATCTCGAGGGGGAAGGCGAGATGGCTACACCTTC. As protein: CASTISRGGRRDGYTF.

The gene calls are TRBV20-1 and TRBJ1-2, with D uncertain. Trimming left V 5 bases short and J 4 bases short, with 20 bases between. Germline V gene lookup returns CDR1 DFQATT and CDR2 SNEGSKA (reference sequence). This CDR3 region has 15 residues. The CDR3 sequence: CSAPPRAGRTYGYTF. The CDR3 region has the DNA TGCAGTGCTCCTCCGAGGGCCGGTCGCACCTATGGCTACACCTTC.

The V call is TRBV28, the J call TRBJ2-7; D not certain. The CDR3 loop spans 14 amino acids. Trimming pared 10 bases from V and 3 bases from J, leaving 19 bases between. Germline CDR1 reads MDHEN; CDR2 reads SYDVKM. CDR3 sequence: CATSTAPGDYEQYF. In DNA, the CDR3 is TGTGCCACCTCTACCGCCCCCGGAGACTACGAGCAGTACTTC.

The rearrangement joins TRBV24-1 to TRBJ2-1; D uncertain. The germline CDR1 and CDR2 sequences are KGHDR and SFDVKD. V was pared by 3 bases and J by 4 bases, with 3 bases between. The CDR3 is made up of 12 amino acids. The CDR3 here is CATSDAYNEQFF. CDR3 sequence (DNA): TGTGCCACCAGTGATGCGTACAATGAGCAGTTCTTC.

The chain recombines TRBV7-6 with TRBJ2-1, with D possibly being TRBD2 (6 bases). Trimming pared 6 bases from V and 9 bases from J, leaving 21 bases between. The CDR3 has 15 residues. In germline, CDR1 is SGHVS, CDR2 FNYEAQ. The CDR3 DNA follows: TGTGCCAGCAGTACCGTAGCGGTAGCTGCTAGTGAGCAGTTCTTC. Protein product: CASSTVAVAASEQFF.

CDR3 amino acids: CASSDGAGSTYEQYF. In nucleotides, the CDR3 is TGTGCCAGCAGTGATGGGGCAGGGTCGACCTACGAGCAGTACTTC. The V call is TRBV6-1, the J call TRBJ2-7, with D tentatively TRBD1 (5 bases). The germline gives CDR1 MNHNS, CDR2 SASEGT. The CDR3 spans 15 residues. V lost 3 bases and J lost 2, with 14 bases in between.

The chain has TRBV6-6 and TRBJ2-1; D remains ambiguous. The ends were cut back, 5 bases at V and 2 bases at J, with 7 bases in the middle. The germline V gene encodes CDR1 MNHNY and CDR2 SVGAGI (reference sequence). The CDR3 spans 13 residues. This CDR3 is CASSGAAYNEQFF. CDR3 sequence (DNA): TGTGCCAGCAGTGGCGCGGCCTACAATGAGCAGTTCTTC.